This entry features one T cell receptor beta chain sequence. No cognate antigen has been identified for it. One base away there is no much larger clone; base qualities are not given. The source of the sample is a study of T cell responses to AZD1222 COVID-19 vaccine (dated by TCRdb to the early 2020s). For the study in its entirety: Because spike-specific TCR depth and breadth did not differ between the two schedules, AZD1222 recipients who got a second dose at roughly 4 weeks were pooled with those who got a second dose at roughly 12 weeks. Enrollment into the trials was organized by age into subgroups of 18-55, 56-69 and 70-plus years, and those subgroups contained approximately 160, 26 and 62 TCR-sequenced participants, respectively. A total of around 240 trial participants underwent TCR sequencing, of whom 200 to 220 had received two doses of AZD1222 and around 25 had received two doses of the MenACWY control vaccine.

Beyond this particular receptor, the publication reports: Epitopes outside the regions mutated in the B.1.351 and B.1.1.7 variants were reportedly recognized by nearly half of the unique spike-specific TCRs. Spike-specific TCR breadth and depth rose significantly after two AZD1222 doses compared with day 0 and with MenACWY recipients. Because no samples from the day 14 peak response were available, repertoires could be characterized only after the peak T cell response. In the small 56-69-year group, the increase in depth fell short of significance, most likely because of low power. Conclusions about previously exposed vaccinees were limited because only a handful of AZD1222 recipients were SARS-CoV-2 seropositive at baseline. Vaccine-associated CD4 TCRs spanned the whole spike protein, with dominant responses in regions 160-218 and 743-854. Participants were mostly white British and included more females than males, and it was suggested by the authors that clonal diversity may have been underestimated.

The junction shows trimming of 0 bases on V and 7 bases on J, plus 5 bases between the germline ends. The CDR3 has 13 amino acids, counting the end cysteine and phenylalanine. Kept here is only the CDR3 DNA, which spans 39 bases and is read in frame from base 1. CDR1 SGHDT and CDR2 YYEEEE are derived from the germline V gene. Per the publication, the time point label means: baseline before first vaccination. Vaccinee samples were obtained from the UK trials COV001 and COV002, which included a single-blind randomized controlled phase 2/3 trial of AZD1222 (ChAdOx1 nCoV-19) in healthy adults. For TCRbeta chain sequencing, PBMC samples from trial participants were taken at day 0 and at day 28 after the second dose. The CDR3 regions of human TCRbeta chains were subjected to immunosequencing. On the study's bioinformatics: TCRs in the repertoires were compared against a reference library of SARS-CoV-2-specific TCRs that had been generated with the MIRA antigen-specificity platform. Breadth was defined as the fraction of unique TCRs that were SARS-CoV-2-associated. Depth was defined as the fraction of total T cells that were SARS-CoV-2-associated. Using the MIRA data, each spike-specific TCR was assigned both to the spike region to which the TCR was reactive and to a CD4 or CD8 class. Log10-transformed breadth and depth values were compared by one-way ANOVA with Sidak's multiple comparisons tests. TCRdb obtained this table from immuneACCESS and retained in-frame rearrangements with V and J assigned. These tables miss some clones; where compared with another copy, unresolved V genes account for less than half of the shortfall, and the remainder is unexplained. The V and J calls and clone size come from that table; D and trimming were worked out from the DNA. The sample table holds 140,000 to 150,000 clones, of which 80% to 90% were seen once. Roughly 1.5% of the sample belongs to the ten largest clones.

Specimen: peripheral blood, collected on day 0 of AZD1222 vaccination. This TCR was sampled from an adult in good health. The V gene is TRBV5-6 and the J gene is TRBJ1-6; confidence is insufficient to name the D gene. DNA sequence: TGTGCCAGCAGCTTGGCGCGGAATTCACCCCTCCACTTT. This yields the protein CASSLARNSPLHF.